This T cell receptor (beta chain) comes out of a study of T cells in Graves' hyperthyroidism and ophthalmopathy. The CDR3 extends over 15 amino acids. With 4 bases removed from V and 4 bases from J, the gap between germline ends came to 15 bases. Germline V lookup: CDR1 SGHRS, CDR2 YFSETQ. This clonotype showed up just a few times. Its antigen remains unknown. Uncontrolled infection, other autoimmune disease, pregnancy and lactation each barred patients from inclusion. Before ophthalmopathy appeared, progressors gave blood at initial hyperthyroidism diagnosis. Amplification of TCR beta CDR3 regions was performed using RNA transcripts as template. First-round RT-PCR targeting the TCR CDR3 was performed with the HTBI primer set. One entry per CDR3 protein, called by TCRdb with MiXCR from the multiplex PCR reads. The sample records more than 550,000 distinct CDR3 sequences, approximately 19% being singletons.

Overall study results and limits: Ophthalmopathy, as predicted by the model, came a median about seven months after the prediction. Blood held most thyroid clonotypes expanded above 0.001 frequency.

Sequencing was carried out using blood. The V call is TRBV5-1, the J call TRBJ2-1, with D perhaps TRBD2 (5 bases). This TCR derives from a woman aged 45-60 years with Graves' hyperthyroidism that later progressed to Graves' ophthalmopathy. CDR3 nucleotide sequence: TGCGCCAGCAGCCTAACTAGTGTTGGGTACAATGAGCAGTTCTTC. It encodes CASSLTSVGYNEQFF. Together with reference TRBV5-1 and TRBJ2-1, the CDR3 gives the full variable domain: KAGVTQTPRYLIKTRGQQVTLSCSPISGHRSVSWYQQTPGQGLQFLFEYFSETQRNKGNFPGRFSGRQFSNSRSEMNVSTLELGDSALYLCASSLTSVGYNEQFFGPGTRLTVL.